The rows below give T cell receptor beta chains drawn from one sample of a study of cytomegalovirus exposure and HLA in healthy donors. Assay: immunoSEQ multiplex PCR; the TCRdb copy retains only in-frame clones and omits some. The data show over 100,000 clones, with over 60% seen just once and about 3% held by the top ten. The specimen was PBMCs. These receptor sequences come from a woman in her late teens or twenties in good health and CMV-seropositive. The CDR3 runs from the conserved cysteine through the conserved F or W. The order of the fields is V gene, clone size, D gene, J gene, CDR3 protein, CDR3 DNA. A D gene is named only where the DNA matches it firmly. Size is stated for part of the rows, as once, few or many counts, or as a class when the clone is expanded.

>TRBV7-9|NA|NA|TRBJ2-1
CASSLVAGGGPNEQFF
TGTGCCAGCAGCTTAGTCGCCGGAGGGGGCCCAAATGAGCAGTTCTTC
>TRBV6-1|NA|NA|TRBJ2-2
CASMGLRTTGELFF
TGTGCCAGCATGGGACTCAGAACCACCGGGGAGCTGTTTTTT
>TRBV5-1|NA|NA|TRBJ1-1
CASSLDRDTEAFF
TGCGCCAGCAGCTTGGACCGGGATACTGAAGCTTTCTTT
>TRBV6-5|NA|TRBD1|TRBJ1-2
CASSYGQAAVRGYTF
TGTGCCAGCAGTTACGGACAGGCGGCAGTACGTGGCTACACCTTC
>TRBV2|NA|NA|TRBJ2-7
CASSTRGTSYEQYF
TGTGCCAGCAGTACCCGGGGGACCTCCTACGAGCAGTACTTC
>TRBV15|NA|NA|TRBJ1-1
CATSRERYEAFF
TGTGCCACCAGCAGAGAACGGTATGAAGCTTTCTTT
>TRBV15|NA|TRBD1|TRBJ1-4
CATSGQGSANEKLFF
TGTGCCACCAGCGGACAGGGTTCGGCTAATGAAAAACTGTTTTTT
>TRBV30|NA|NA|TRBJ2-5
CAWSVRRGHETQYF
TGTGCCTGGAGTGTACGCAGGGGTCATGAGACCCAGTACTTC
>TRBV7-6|NA|NA|TRBJ1-2
CASSSRPGADYGYTF
TGTGCCAGCAGCTCTCGACCAGGGGCGGACTATGGCTACACCTTC
>TRBV7-8|NA|TRBD1|TRBJ2-1
CASSPTGTDYNEQFF
TGTGCCAGCAGCCCCACCGGGACAGACTACAATGAGCAGTTCTTC
>TRBV10-3|NA|TRBD1|TRBJ1-2
CAISAGQGAYGYTF
TGTGCCATCAGTGCCGGACAGGGGGCCTATGGCTACACCTTC
>TRBV5-1|NA|TRBD2|TRBJ2-7
CASSPTSGNSYEQYF
TGCGCCAGCAGCCCGACTAGCGGGAATTCCTACGAGCAGTACTTC
>TRBV25-1|NA|NA|TRBJ2-6
CASSDAGTGANVLTF
TGTGCCAGCAGTGATGCGGGGACGGGGGCCAACGTCCTGACTTTC
>TRBV18|once|TRBD2|TRBJ2-2
CASSPAGGRPNTGELFF
TGTGCCAGCTCACCGGCGGGAGGTCGCCCGAACACCGGGGAGCTGTTTTTT
>TRBV29-1|NA|NA|TRBJ2-6
CSVESTGRSGANVLTF
TGCAGCGTTGAATCAACTGGCAGGTCTGGGGCCAACGTCCTGACTTTC
>TRBV28|NA|TRBD1|TRBJ1-5
CASSQDRGQGNQPQHF
TGTGCCAGCAGTCAGGACAGGGGGCAAGGCAATCAGCCCCAGCATTTT
>TRBV15|NA|TRBD2|TRBJ2-1
CATSRSGGVQFF
TGTGCCACCAGCAGATCGGGGGGAGTACAGTTCTTC
>TRBV7-6|once|NA|TRBJ1-5
CASSSSRSQPQHF
TGTGCCAGCAGCTCGTCCCGGAGTCAGCCCCAGCATTTT
>TRBV27|NA|TRBD1|TRBJ1-6
CASSRPGQGADSPLHF
TGTGCCAGCAGTCGCCCCGGACAGGGTGCGGATTCACCCCTCCACTTT
>TRBV19|NA|NA|TRBJ2-7
CASSSRGRASSYEQYF
TGTGCCAGTAGTTCCCGAGGCAGGGCGAGCTCCTACGAGCAGTACTTC